The 30 T cell receptor beta chains listed next were all sequenced from one sample in a study of identical twins. TCRdb recomputed calls from the 5' RACE reads with MiXCR, one row per CDR3 protein. The sample lists 1.5 million to 2 million distinct CDR3 sequences; under 35% were seen once. Sequencing input: cord blood. The receptor source for this set is a newborn girl in good health.

The table lists this clonotype with a few counts. The genes are TRBV25-1 and TRBJ1-1, with TRBD1 matching over 7 bases. The CDR3 is made up of 14 amino acids. The germline V gene has CDR1 MGHDK and CDR2 SYGVNS. V shed 6 bases, J shed 0 bases, and the junction held 4 bases outside the gene matches. The CDR3 here is CASRGQRLNTEAFF. CDR3 DNA: TGTGCCAGCAGGGGACAGCGATTGAACACTGAAGCTTTCTTT.

The rearrangement uses TRBV28 and TRBJ2-5; D is perhaps TRBD1 (5 bases). Looked up from germline, CDR1 is MDHEN and CDR2 is SYDVKM. This CDR3 region has 12 residues. V lost 8 bases, J lost 1 base, and 8 bases lay in between. Here the CDR3 DNA reads TGTGCCAGCCAGACAGCCCAAGAGACCCAGTACTTC. This encodes CASQTAQETQYF.

The chain is built from TRBV20-1 and TRBJ1-3, with D possibly matching TRBD1 (5 bases). The length of the CDR3 is 15 residues. Germline loops: CDR1 DFQATT, CDR2 SNEGSKA (reference sequence). V was shortened by 6 bases and J by 0 bases, with 15 bases between the two germline ends. The CDR3 nucleotides read TGCAGTGCGAGCCCGACAGCTTCCTCTGGAAACACCATATATTTT. It codes for CSASPTASSGNTIYF.

The CDR3 loop reads CASSLSAMSSPLHF. CDR3 nucleotides: TGTGCCAGCAGTCTCTCGGCTATGTCCTCACCCCTCCACTTT. The V call is TRBV6-2 or TRBV6-3, the J call TRBJ1-6; no clear D. The CDR3 runs to 14 residues. Trimming took off 5 bases at V and 10 bases at J, with 15 bases between the two ends. CDR1 is MNHEY, CDR2 SVGEGT, per germline.

This clonotype was seen a few times. This chain uses TRBV5-1 with TRBJ2-3; TRBD1 matches 9 bases. The CDR3 length is 13 residues. Trimming cost V 4 bases and J 6 bases; bases outside gene matches: 3. CDR1 and CDR2 (germline): SGHRS, YFSETQ. The CDR3 sequence is CASSGTGFDTQYF. The CDR3 nucleotides are TGCGCCAGCAGCGGGACAGGGTTCGATACGCAGTATTTT.

This chain joins TRBV4-2 and TRBJ2-7; 11 bases align to TRBD2. The CDR3 has 22 residues. V trimming: 0 bases; J trimming: 1 base; junction bases outside the gene matches: 20. Germline CDR1 is LGHNA and CDR2 is YNFKEQ. The CDR3 sequence is CASSQDRLRPGGLAGWSYEQYF. The CDR3 nucleotides are TGTGCCAGCAGCCAAGATAGGCTTAGGCCGGGAGGACTAGCGGGTTGGTCCTACGAGCAGTACTTC.

This clonotype showed up just a few times. This chain uses TRBV10-3 with TRBJ1-5, with TRBD1 as a possible D gene (5 bases). Per germline, CDR1 ENHRY and CDR2 SYGVKD. V lost 0 bases and J 8 bases, leaving 5 bases between the germline ends. CDR3 length: 12 amino acids. The CDR3: CAISESGEPQHF. CDR3 coding DNA: TGTGCCATCAGTGAGTCGGGGGAGCCCCAGCATTTT.

This clonotype was observed a few times. The genes are TRBV4-2 and TRBJ2-1; 11 bases fit TRBD2. The CDR3 covers 16 residues. The germline V gene encodes CDR1 LGHNA and CDR2 YNFKEQ. Unmatched junction bases numbered 7, after V lost 1 base and J lost 8 bases. The CDR3 DNA sequence: TGTGCCAGCAGCCAAGGTGATAGCGGGAGGGGCGATGAGCAGTTCTTC. Amino acids: CASSQGDSGRGDEQFF.

Regarding this clonotype: A read error may account for a junction end that differs from germline. The V gene is TRBV4-2, the J gene TRBJ2-5; 9 bases map to TRBD2. Germline V gene sequence: CDR1 LGHNA, CDR2 YNFKEQ. The CDR3 covers 16 residues. This CDR3 reads CASSQGLAGQGETQNF. CDR3 bases: TGTGCCAGCAGCCAAGGGCTAGCGGGGCAAGGAGAGACCCAGAACTTC.

This clonotype was counted a few times. The chain carries TRBV25-1 and TRBJ1-4, with TRBD1 matching over 9 bases. V shed 1 base and J 6 bases; nucleotides not matched to a gene: 0. This CDR3 has 14 amino acids. Germline CDR1 and CDR2: MGHDK and SYGVNS. The CDR3 loop is CASSEWDRDEKLFF. CDR3 coding DNA: TGTGCCAGCAGTGAATGGGACAGGGATGAAAAACTGTTTTTT.

CDR3 sequence reads: CASSPRPPEINVQETQFF. The CDR3 coding sequence is TGTGCCAGCAGTCCTAGACCCCCCGAAATCAACGTCCAAGAGACCCAGTTCTTC. The V call is TRBV27, the J call TRBJ2-5; D remains ambiguous. Near its end, the DNA agrees better with TRBJ2-1, so the J call may be wrong. The CDR3 has 18 residues. Germline V gives CDR1 MNHEY, CDR2 SMNVEV (reference sequence).

In its sample, this clonotype was seen a few times. The chain couples TRBV28 to TRBJ1-5; D remains unclear. The CDR3 is made up of 13 amino acids. Germline V gene sequence: CDR1 MDHEN, CDR2 SYDVKM. The germline V and J ends were trimmed by 3 bases and 7 bases, with 10 bases remaining between them. The CDR3 here is CASSFSPGQPQHF. In nucleotides, the CDR3 is TGTGCCAGCAGTTTCTCCCCGGGGCAGCCCCAGCATTTT.

The chain employs TRBV20-1 and TRBJ1-2; weak D call: TRBD1 (5 bases). CDR1 is DFQATT and CDR2 is SNEGSKA in the germline V gene (reference sequence). This CDR3 is 13 amino acids long. V lost 3 bases and J 8 bases, leaving 16 bases between the germline ends. DNA of the CDR3: TGCAGTGCTAGCCCAGCCAGGGATTGGGGCTACACCTTC. Amino acid sequence: CSASPARDWGYTF.

The rearrangement links TRBV28 to TRBJ1-4, with 7 bases that match TRBD1. The CDR3 is 16 residues long. CDR1 is MDHEN and CDR2 is SYDVKM in the germline V gene. The trim removed 4 bases at V and 8 bases at J, leaving 13 bases unmatched. The CDR3 coding sequence is TGTGCCAGCAGTTACCAGCCGGGACAGTTCTTGGAAAAACTGTTTTTT. This gives the protein CASSYQPGQFLEKLFF.

V usage is TRBV28 and J usage is TRBJ2-1; D is possibly TRBD1 or TRBD2 (6 bases each). Between the trimmed V and J ends, which lost 6 bases and 1 base, there was a span of 19 bases. Germline V gene lookup returns CDR1 MDHEN and CDR2 SYDVKM. The CDR3 consists of 17 residues. The CDR3 nucleotides read TGTGCCAGCAGCACACTAAAGGGGGGCAGATCCTACAATGAGCAGTTCTTC. This codes for CASSTLKGGRSYNEQFF.

This clonotype has just a few counts. The chain employs TRBV27 and TRBJ2-3, with TRBD2 matching 11 bases. Germline CDR1 is MNHEY and CDR2 is SMNVEV (reference sequence). J gave up 3 bases and V 4 bases, and 9 bases lay outside the gene matches. CDR3 length: 17 amino acids. For the CDR3, the DNA is TGTGCCAGCAGTTCTAAACCGACTAGCGGGATAACAGATACGCAGTATTTT. Its translation: CASSSKPTSGITDTQYF.

This clonotype was counted only a few times. The J gene is TRBJ2-1, the V gene TRBV13; possibly TRBD1 or TRBD2 for D (5 bases each). The germline gives CDR1 PRHDT, CDR2 FYEKMQ (reference sequence). The CDR3 has 16 residues. Trimming pared 1 base from V and 4 bases from J, leaving 14 bases between. The CDR3 DNA is TGTGCCAGCAGCTTAGCGGGACCCCCGCGTTACAATGAGCAGTTCTTC. It yields the protein CASSLAGPPRYNEQFF.

In its sample, this clonotype was seen many times. This chain links TRBV5-1 with TRBJ2-5, with 7 bases matching TRBD2. This CDR3 is built from 13 residues. J was trimmed by 5 bases and V by 4 bases; bases with no gene match: 5. The germline V gene has CDR1 SGHRS and CDR2 YFSETQ. DNA for the CDR3: TGCGCCAGCAGCCCGACTAGCTTGGAGACCCAGTACTTC. Translating gives CASSPTSLETQYF.

The rearrangement links TRBV3-1 to TRBJ1-6, with D maybe TRBD1 (5 bases). V was shortened by 4 bases and J by 8 bases, with 18 bases between the two germline ends. Germline CDR1 and CDR2: LGHDT and YNNKEL (reference sequence). This CDR3 spans 16 amino acids. For the CDR3, the DNA is TGTGCCAGCAGCCCCCGCGGCGCAGGGAGGGATTCACCCCTCCACTTT. It yields the protein CASSPRGAGRDSPLHF. Filled out from reference TRBV3-1 and TRBJ1-6, the complete variable domain reads DTAVSQTPKYLVTQMGNDKSIKCEQNLGHDTMYWYKQDSKKFLKIMFSYNNKELIINETVPNRFSPKSPDKAHLNLHINSLELGDSAVYFCASSPRGAGRDSPLHFGNGTRLTVT.

This clonotype was found a few times. The chain employs TRBV3-1 and TRBJ2-4; D may be TRBD1 (5 bases). Germline V CDR1 and CDR2: LGHDT, YNNKEL (reference sequence). The V and J ends lost 0 bases and 0 bases respectively, with 12 bases between them. This CDR3 region has 17 residues. CDR3 sequence (DNA): TGTGCCAGCAGCCAAGAAGGGGCCAGTTCAGCCAAAAACATTCAGTACTTC. Translation gives CASSQEGASSAKNIQYF.

This clonotype has at least ten counts. V usage is TRBV28 and J usage is TRBJ2-5, with 12 bases aligning to TRBD2. Germline V gives CDR1 MDHEN, CDR2 SYDVKM. The CDR3 totals 15 residues. The junction had 2 bases not matched to a gene; V was cut back by 2 bases and J by 4 bases. CDR3 in amino acids: CASSLGLAGTETQYF. The CDR3 DNA reads TGTGCCAGCAGTTTAGGACTAGCGGGAACAGAGACCCAGTACTTC.

This clonotype was picked up a small number of times. The CDR3 coding sequence is TGTGCCACCAGTGATCCCACAGGGACAGATACGCAGTATTTT. It is translated as CATSDPTGTDTQYF. The rearrangement links TRBV24-1 to TRBJ2-3, with a possible D match to TRBD1 (6 bases). The CDR3 extends over 14 amino acids. V was shortened by 3 bases and J by 3 bases, with 9 bases between the two germline ends. The germline CDR1 and CDR2 sequences are KGHDR and SFDVKD.

The rearrangement uses TRBV7-9 and TRBJ2-5, with TRBD2 identical over 13 bases. Per the germline V gene, CDR1 is SEHNR and CDR2 is FQNEAQ (reference sequence). This CDR3 has 19 residues. Losses at the gene ends were 3 bases for V and 11 bases for J; bases not matched to a gene: 21. The CDR3 nucleotides read TGTGCCAGCAGCTTCCGGACTAGCGGGAGATGGGACACACACAATGAGCAGTACTTC. Encoded protein: CASSFRTSGRWDTHNEQYF.

This clonotype was seen repeatedly, ten times or more. The V gene is TRBV2, the J gene TRBJ2-4, with a possible D match to TRBD1 (5 bases). Germline-derived CDR1 and CDR2 are SNHLY and FYNNEI. The CDR3 covers 15 residues. Between the trimmed V and J ends, which lost 7 bases and 0 bases, there was a span of 13 bases. The DNA of the CDR3 is TGTGCCAGCATTGAGCAGGGCCTAGCCAAAAACATTCAGTACTTC. Its translation is CASIEQGLAKNIQYF.

In this sample, this clonotype turned up many times. A read error may account for a junction end that differs from germline. The V and J genes are TRBV7-9 and TRBJ1-2, with D perhaps TRBD1 (5 bases). Germline V gene lookup returns CDR1 SEHNR and CDR2 FQNEAQ (reference sequence). The CDR3 has 15 amino acids. CDR3 in amino acids: CASSLDGGPNYGYTF. The DNA for the CDR3 is TGCGCCAGCAGCTTAGACGGGGGACCAAACTATGGCTACACCTTC.

The chain couples TRBV5-6 to TRBJ2-7; unclear D gene. Germline CDR1 is SGHDT and CDR2 is YYEEEE. CDR3 length: 13 residues. Trimming removed 1 base at V and 3 bases at J, with 8 bases between. CDR3 nucleotide sequence: TGTGCCAGCAGCTTGTGGCGGAACTACGAGCAGTACTTC. Protein product: CASSLWRNYEQYF.

There are a few counts of this clonotype. V gene TRBV16 combines with J gene TRBJ2-7; 8 bases align to TRBD1. The CDR3 is made up of 13 amino acids. CDR1 is KGHSY, CDR2 FQNENV, per germline. J lost 7 bases, V lost 4 bases, and 6 bases had no gene match. Written as DNA, the CDR3 is TGTGCCAGCAGCCGTAGGACAGGGTGGGAGCAGTACTTC. It encodes CASSRRTGWEQYF. The full variable domain, with the rest looked up from reference TRBV16 and TRBJ2-7, is GEEVAQTPKHLVRGEGQKAKLYCAPIKGHSYVFWYQQVLKNEFKFLISFQNENVFDETGMPKERFSAKCLPNSPCSLEIQATKLEDSAVYFCASSRRTGWEQYFGPGTRLTVT.

The chain recombines TRBV12-1 with TRBJ2-1; TRBD2, the table's D call, was not compared with the DNA. The end of the DNA fits TRBJ2-7 better, so the J call may be wrong. TRBV12-1 is deemed a pseudogene. The CDR3 runs to 14 residues. The CDR3 DNA sequence: TGTGCCAGGACTAGCGGGAGCTCCTACAATGAGCAGTACTTC. Its translation is CARTSGSSYNEQYF.

This clonotype was picked up a small number of times. The genes are TRBV20-1 and TRBJ2-3; 7 bases are shared with TRBD2. The CDR3 loop spans 16 amino acids. V was clipped by 5 bases and J by 0 bases; unmatched bases: 11. The germline V gene encodes CDR1 DFQATT and CDR2 SNEGSKA (reference sequence). The CDR3 protein is CSACSLAEASTDTQYF. CDR3 sequence (DNA): TGCAGTGCTTGTTCCCTAGCGGAGGCTAGCACAGATACGCAGTATTTT.

This clonotype has a count of ten or more. The V call is TRBV10-3, the J call TRBJ2-5; D not certain. Germline CDR1 is ENHRY and CDR2 is SYGVKD. Between the trimmed V and J ends, which lost 8 bases and 2 bases, there was a span of 12 bases. This CDR3 is 13 amino acids long. The CDR3 region is CAIGPNGQETQYF. DNA for the CDR3: TGTGCCATCGGGCCCAATGGGCAAGAGACCCAGTACTTC.